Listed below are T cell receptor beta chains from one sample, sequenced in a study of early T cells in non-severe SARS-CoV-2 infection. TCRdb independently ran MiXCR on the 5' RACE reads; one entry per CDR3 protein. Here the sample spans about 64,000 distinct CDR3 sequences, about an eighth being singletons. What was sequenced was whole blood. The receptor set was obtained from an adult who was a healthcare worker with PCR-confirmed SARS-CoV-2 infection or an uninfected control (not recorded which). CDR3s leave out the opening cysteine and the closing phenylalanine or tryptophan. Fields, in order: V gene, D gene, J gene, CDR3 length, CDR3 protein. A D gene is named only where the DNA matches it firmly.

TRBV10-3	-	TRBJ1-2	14	AISNPRDGLIYGYT
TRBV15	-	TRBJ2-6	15	ATSIGAGSPGANVLT
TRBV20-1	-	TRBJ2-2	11	SANMQGGGELF
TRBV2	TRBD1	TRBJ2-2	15	ASSLFRTGPNTGELF
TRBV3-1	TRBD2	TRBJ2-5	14	ASSRLAGGIQETQY
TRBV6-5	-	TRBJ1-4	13	ASNRGRATNEKLF
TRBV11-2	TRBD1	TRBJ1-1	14	ASSLGQVGGGTEAF
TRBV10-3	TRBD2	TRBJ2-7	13	AIRGTSGGFPEQY
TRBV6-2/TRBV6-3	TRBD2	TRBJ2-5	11	ASKRDQQETQY
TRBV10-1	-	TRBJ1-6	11	ASSRRRDSPLH
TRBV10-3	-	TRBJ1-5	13	AISGGGERNQPQH
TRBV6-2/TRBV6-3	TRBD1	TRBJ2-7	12	ASSSTGILGEQY
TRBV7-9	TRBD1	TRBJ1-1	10	ASSSSDREAF
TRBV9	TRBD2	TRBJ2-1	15	ASSVFQTSGPMDEQF
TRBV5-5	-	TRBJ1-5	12	ASSLFRDDQPQH
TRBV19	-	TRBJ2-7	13	ASRLQDGGSYEQY
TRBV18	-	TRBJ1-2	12	ASSPGTENYGYT
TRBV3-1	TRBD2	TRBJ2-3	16	ASSQDRWLAGITDTQY
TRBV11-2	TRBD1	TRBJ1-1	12	ASTQDRGSTEAF
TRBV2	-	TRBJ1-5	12	ASIQTDRYQPQH
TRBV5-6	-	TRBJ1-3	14	ASSLGQAPSGNTIY
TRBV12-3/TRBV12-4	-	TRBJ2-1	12	ASTTTGFAAEQF
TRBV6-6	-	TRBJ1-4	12	ASSYARADEKLF
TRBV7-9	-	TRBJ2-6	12	ASSPAGEANVLT
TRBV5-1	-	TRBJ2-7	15	ASSSGHPRAIPYEQY
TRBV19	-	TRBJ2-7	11	ASSTPAGREQY
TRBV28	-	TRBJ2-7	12	ASSRRTSPYEQY
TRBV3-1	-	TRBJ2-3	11	ASSLVKGDTQY
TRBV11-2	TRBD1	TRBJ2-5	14	ASSLGGNRGRETQY
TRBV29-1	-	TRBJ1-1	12	SVGRLHTNTEAF
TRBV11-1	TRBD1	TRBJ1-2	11	ASSKDRDYGYT
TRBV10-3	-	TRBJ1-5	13	AISESRGAKQPQH
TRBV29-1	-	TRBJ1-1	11	SVRRGMNTEAF
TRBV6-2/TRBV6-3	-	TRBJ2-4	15	ASSPPLGQGGKNIQY
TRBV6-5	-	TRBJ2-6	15	ASSPEVGLSGANVLT
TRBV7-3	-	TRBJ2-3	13	ASSPNQGDTDTQY
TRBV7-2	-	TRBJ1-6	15	ASSRIQLRTGNSPLH
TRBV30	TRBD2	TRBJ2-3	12	AWSRAGATDTQY
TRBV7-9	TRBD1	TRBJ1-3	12	ASSPWTGGNTIY
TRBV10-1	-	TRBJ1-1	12	ASSELPENTEAF
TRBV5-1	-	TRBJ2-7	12	ASSLEAVSYEQY
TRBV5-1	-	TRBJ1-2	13	ASSLEQGKLYGYT
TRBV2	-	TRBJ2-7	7	ASGYEQY
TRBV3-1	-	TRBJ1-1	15	ASSSGTGPEADTEAF
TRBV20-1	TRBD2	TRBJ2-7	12	SAVSGGSGYEQY
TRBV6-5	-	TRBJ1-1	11	ASSRPRWVEAF
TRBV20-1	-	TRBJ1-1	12	SAYPLAGYTEAF
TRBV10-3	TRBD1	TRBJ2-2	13	AISGRDRGSGELF
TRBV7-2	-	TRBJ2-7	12	ASSFRRDYYEQY